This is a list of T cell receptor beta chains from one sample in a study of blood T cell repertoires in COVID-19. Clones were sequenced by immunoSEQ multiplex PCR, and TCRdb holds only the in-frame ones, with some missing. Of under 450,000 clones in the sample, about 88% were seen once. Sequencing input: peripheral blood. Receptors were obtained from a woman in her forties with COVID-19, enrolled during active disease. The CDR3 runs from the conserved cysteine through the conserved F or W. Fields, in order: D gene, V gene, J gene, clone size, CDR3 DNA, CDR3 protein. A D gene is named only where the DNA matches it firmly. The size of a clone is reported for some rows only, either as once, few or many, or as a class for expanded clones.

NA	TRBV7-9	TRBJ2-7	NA	TGTGCCAGCAGCCCGCCGGGGGTACGCTACGAGCAGTACTTC	CASSPPGVRYEQYF
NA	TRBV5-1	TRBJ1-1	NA	TGCGCCAGCAGCTTGGCCGGTTTGTCTGAAGCTTTCTTT	CASSLAGLSEAFF
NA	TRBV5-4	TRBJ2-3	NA	TGTGCCAGCAGCTTGGCCGTAGGCGGCGACACAGATACGCAGTATTTT	CASSLAVGGDTDTQYF
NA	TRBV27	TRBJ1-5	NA	TGTGCCAGCAGCCCGACAGTCTATAGCAATCAGCCCCAGCATTTT	CASSPTVYSNQPQHF
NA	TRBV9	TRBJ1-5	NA	TGTGCCAGCAGCCCTTCTTTAGATCAGCCCCAGCATTTT	CASSPSLDQPQHF
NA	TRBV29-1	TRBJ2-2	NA	TGCAGCGCGCGCACAGGGACCGGGGAGCTGTTTTTT	CSARTGTGELFF
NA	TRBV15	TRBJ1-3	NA	TGTGCCACCAGCAGAGATACAGCGGTGAACACCATATATTTT	CATSRDTAVNTIYF
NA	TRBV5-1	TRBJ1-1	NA	TGCGCCAGCAGCCCTCTGACAGTAAACACTGAAGCTTTCTTT	CASSPLTVNTEAFF
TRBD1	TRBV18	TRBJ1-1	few	TGTGCCAGCTCGCCTAGGACAGGGTCGGACACTGAAGCTTTCTTT	CASSPRTGSDTEAFF
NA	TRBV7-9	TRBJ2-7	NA	TGTGCCAGCAGCCCGAGGGACGGGGGCTACGAGCAGTACTTC	CASSPRDGGYEQYF
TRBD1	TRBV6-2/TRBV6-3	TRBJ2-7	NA	TGTGCCAGCAGTTACGGACAGGGGGCTTACGAGCAGTACTTC	CASSYGQGAYEQYF